This T cell receptor (beta chain) was retrieved from a study of patients and donors after allogeneic stem cell transplantation. There are many counts of this clonotype. The CDR3 length is 15 residues. V was clipped by 5 bases and J by 4 bases, with 16 bases between them. The germline gives CDR1 SGHRS, CDR2 YFSETQ. One entry per CDR3 protein, called by TCRdb with MiXCR from the RT-PCR reads. The repertoire holds around 170,000 distinct CDR3 sequences, with about 24% as singletons. Material for sequencing was blood, either unsorted or a sorted T cell fraction (not recorded which). The clonotype comes from a human donor who was either an allogeneic HSCT recipient or a stem cell or donor lymphocyte infusion donor (not recorded which). It is not recorded whose cells these are; they may come from a transplant donor. The chain uses TRBV5-1 and TRBJ1-5; D possibly corresponds to TRBD1 (5 bases). The CDR3 DNA reads TGCGCCAGCAGGGCAGGGCTAACCCCTAATCAGCCCCAGCATTTT. It translates to CASRAGLTPNQPQHF.